The 15 T cell receptor beta chains reported below all come from one sample, sequenced in a study of T-cell reconstitution after alpha-beta-depleted transplantation in children. It was with unique molecular identifiers that the TCRbeta library was prepared. From the PCR reads, TCRdb called clonotypes with MiXCR, one entry per CDR3 protein. The repertoire consists of a few hundred thousand distinct CDR3 sequences, with 25% to 30% occurring once and the leading ten covering 30% to 45%. The sample was PBMCs, taken before TCRalphabeta/CD19-depleted stem cell transplant. The source of these receptors is a boy in the first two years of life with Wiskott-Aldrich syndrome, due to receive a stem cell transplant.

The chain joins TRBV20-1 to TRBJ2-3, with a tentative D call TRBD2 (5 bases). Per the germline V gene, CDR1 is DFQATT and CDR2 is SNEGSKA (reference sequence). The V end lost 4 bases, the J end lost 3 bases, and 17 bases lay between the germline ends. The CDR3 has 15 residues. The CDR3 sequence is CSATNAEVPTDTQYF. CDR3 sequence (DNA): TGCAGTGCTACTAACGCGGAGGTCCCTACAGATACGCAGTATTTT.

The CDR3 spells CASSLAEVSYNEQFF. The CDR3 nucleotides read TGCGCCAGCAGCTTGGCCGAGGTGTCCTACAATGAGCAGTTCTTC. V is TRBV5-1 and J is TRBJ2-1; no reliable D call. The ends were cut back, 0 bases at V and 1 base at J, with 8 bases in the middle. CDR3 length equals 15 residues. Germline V CDR1 and CDR2: SGHRS, YFSETQ.

This clonotype has a handful of counts. V is TRBV5-1 and J is TRBJ2-7; TRBD1 aligns across 8 bases. The CDR3 extends over 15 amino acids. Germline V gives CDR1 SGHRS, CDR2 YFSETQ. V gave up 3 bases and J gave up 6 bases; unmatched junction bases: 11. The CDR3 DNA is TGCGCCAGCAGCTCGTGGGACAGGAGGCCCGGCGAGCAGTACTTC. Translating it yields CASSSWDRRPGEQYF.

This clonotype was counted between two and nine times. The gene calls are TRBV7-2 and TRBJ2-7, with 8 bases aligning to TRBD1. V trimming: 6 bases; J trimming: 6 bases; junction bases outside the gene matches: 13. CDR1 SGHTA and CDR2 FQGNSA come from the germline V gene. The CDR3 runs to 15 residues. The CDR3 loop is CASSRDRWKKGEQYF. The CDR3 DNA is TGTGCCAGCAGTCGGGACAGGTGGAAGAAGGGCGAGCAGTACTTC.

This chain links TRBV20-1 with TRBJ2-1; 10 bases are a match to TRBD2. Germline lookup yields CDR1 DFQATT and CDR2 SNEGSKA (reference sequence). This CDR3 contains 15 residues. With V trimmed by 7 bases and J by 7 bases, 13 bases remained unmatched. CDR3 amino acids: CSGGTGTSAKNEQFF. CDR3 in DNA: TGCAGTGGAGGAACCGGGACTAGCGCAAAGAATGAGCAGTTCTTC.

CDR3 in amino acids: CSATLLRTGEQYF. The CDR3 nucleotides read TGCAGTGCTACCCTCCTCCGAACCGGGGAGCAGTACTTC. The rearrangement uses TRBV20-1 and TRBJ2-7; D remains unclear. Germline V lookup: CDR1 DFQATT, CDR2 SNEGSKA (reference sequence). The V gene lost 4 bases and the J gene lost 7 bases, with 17 bases spanning the gap. The CDR3 covers 13 residues.

The chain employs TRBV6-1 and TRBJ2-3, with 11 bases that match TRBD2. V gave up 5 bases and J gave up 2 bases; unmatched junction bases: 6. Germline CDR1 and CDR2: MNHNS and SASEGT. CDR3 length: 16 residues. CDR3 protein: CASSKGLAENTDTQYF. As DNA, the CDR3 is TGTGCCAGCAGTAAGGGACTAGCGGAAAACACAGATACGCAGTATTTT.

The V and J genes are TRBV5-1 and TRBJ2-1; D is possibly TRBD1 or TRBD2 (6 bases each). The CDR3 covers 14 residues. Trimming took 4 bases from V and 6 from J, leaving 14 bases between them. Germline V CDR1 and CDR2: SGHRS, YFSETQ. As DNA, the CDR3 is TGCGCCAGCAGCGGGGGGACACTCTTCAATGAGCAGTTCTTC. Translating it yields CASSGGTLFNEQFF.

This clonotype was detected ten times or more. One junction end disagrees with the germline gene, perhaps due to a read error. The V and J genes are TRBV12-3 or TRBV12-4 and TRBJ2-1; D not certain. CDR3 length: 11 residues. CDR3 DNA sequence: TGCGCCAGCAGCTCCGTGGGTGAGCAGTTCTTC. Translation gives CASSSVGEQFF.

This clonotype has at least ten counts. The J gene is TRBJ2-7, the V gene TRBV5-1; 7 positions agree with TRBD2. CDR1 and CDR2 (germline): SGHRS, YFSETQ. The CDR3 loop spans 18 amino acids. The V and J ends lost 0 bases and 3 bases, in that order; junction bases with no gene match: 15. CDR3 residues: CASSLDSYRPAGLYEQYF. CDR3 nucleotides: TGCGCCAGCAGCTTGGATTCTTACAGGCCAGCGGGGCTCTACGAGCAGTACTTC.

The chain joins TRBV5-1 to TRBJ2-7; possible D gene TRBD2, 5 bases. This CDR3 is built from 15 residues. The germline V and J ends were trimmed by 0 bases and 3 bases, with 13 bases remaining between them. Germline CDR1 reads SGHRS; CDR2 reads YFSETQ. CDR3 nucleotide sequence: TGCGCCAGCAGCTTGGATTCGGGAAGCTACTACGAGCAGTACTTC. Translated, it gives CASSLDSGSYYEQYF.

The chain has TRBV5-1 and TRBJ1-6, with 9 bases matching TRBD1. This CDR3 is built from 15 residues. With 0 bases clipped from V and 9 bases from J, the junction kept 4 bases outside the gene matches. The V gene's germline CDR1 is SGHRS and CDR2 YFSETQ. The CDR3 bases are TGCGCCAGCAGCTTGGGGGACAGGGAGAGTTCACCCCTCCACTTT. It codes for CASSLGDRESSPLHF.

This clonotype was picked up a small number of times. The V and J genes are TRBV29-1 and TRBJ2-3, with TRBD1 matching over 7 bases. This CDR3 region has 12 residues. The V gene's germline CDR1 is SQVTM and CDR2 ANQGSEA. V lost 8 bases, J lost 6 bases, and 8 bases stayed unmatched. The CDR3, as DNA: TGCAGCATGAGACAGGGAACGGATACGCAGTATTTT. Protein product: CSMRQGTDTQYF.

J is TRBJ2-1 and V is TRBV27; no firm D call. V lost 5 bases and J lost 1, with 12 bases in between. The CDR3 totals 15 residues. Germline V gene lookup returns CDR1 MNHEY and CDR2 SMNVEV (reference sequence). The CDR3 reads CASSPRTHSYNEQFF. In DNA, the CDR3 is TGTGCCAGCAGTCCCCGGACGCATTCCTACAATGAGCAGTTCTTC.

The rearrangement uses TRBV27 and TRBJ2-6, with a weak D call TRBD1 (6 bases). V lost 6 bases, J lost 5 bases, and 14 bases lay in between. The CDR3 totals 15 residues. The germline V gene has CDR1 MNHEY and CDR2 SMNVEV (reference sequence). Here the CDR3 DNA reads TGTGCCAGCAGCCAAGGGGGTCTGAGGGCCAACGTCCTGACTTTC. Protein product: CASSQGGLRANVLTF.